These 20 T cell receptor beta chains came from one sample sequenced in a study of T-cell reconstitution after alpha-beta-depleted transplantation in children. Preparation of the TCRbeta library was carried out with unique molecular identifiers. TCRdb independently ran MiXCR on the PCR reads; one entry per CDR3 protein. This sample yields approximately 340,000 distinct CDR3 sequences, of which 10% are seen a single time; around 2.5% belongs to the top ten. The sample consisted of PBMCs from the stem cell graft donor, taken from the stem cell graft. The receptors here all came from a human donor who donated a stem cell graft to a child with acute lymphoblastic leukemia.

This clonotype showed up many times. The chain is built from TRBV29-1 and TRBJ2-2; no clear D gene. Germline V gives CDR1 SQVTM, CDR2 ANQGSEA. V was shortened by 1 base and J by 5 bases, with 8 bases between the two germline ends. The CDR3 length is 13 residues. CDR3 protein: CSVEGYGTGELFF. The CDR3 DNA follows: TGCAGCGTTGAAGGTTACGGAACCGGGGAGCTGTTTTTT.

The rearrangement joins TRBV5-4 to TRBJ2-7; 15 bases fit TRBD2. Germline values: CDR1 SGHNT, CDR2 YYREEE (reference sequence). The V and J ends lost 2 bases and 4 bases, in that order; junction bases with no gene match: 4. This CDR3 spans 16 amino acids. CDR3 in DNA: TGTGCCAGCAGCTTTTCGGGACTAGCGGGGGGATACGAGCAGTACTTC. Residues: CASSFSGLAGGYEQYF. Drawing the rest from reference TRBV5-4 and TRBJ2-7, the complete variable domain is ETGVTQSPTHLIKTRGQQVTLRCSSQSGHNTVSWYQQALGQGPQFIFQYYREEENGRGNFPPRFSGLQFPNYSSELNVNALELDDSALYLCASSFSGLAGGYEQYFGPGTRLTVT.

The J gene is TRBJ2-3, the V gene TRBV28; possible D gene TRBD1, 5 bases. The CDR3 length is 14 residues. Trimming took 3 bases from V and 2 from J, leaving 9 bases between them. In germline, CDR1 is MDHEN, CDR2 SYDVKM. CDR3 DNA: TGTGCCAGCAGTTTCGTCAGGGACACAGATACGCAGTATTTT. Its translation: CASSFVRDTDTQYF.

The CDR3 here is CASSVDGPGHEQYF. The CDR3 nucleotides read TGTGCCAGCAGTGTCGACGGACCAGGCCACGAGCAGTACTTC. The genes are TRBV6-1 and TRBJ2-7; D is undetermined. With 4 bases removed from V and 5 bases from J, the gap between germline ends came to 15 bases. Per the germline V gene, CDR1 is MNHNS and CDR2 is SASEGT. The CDR3 runs to 14 residues.

The chain uses TRBV4-1 and TRBJ1-5; D perhaps matches TRBD1 (6 bases). Germline CDR1 is MGHRA and CDR2 is YSYEKL. The CDR3 has 20 amino acids. V was trimmed by 3 bases and J by 2 bases, leaving 26 bases between them. The CDR3: CASSHETGPPDSIGNQPQHF. The CDR3, as DNA: TGCGCCAGCAGCCATGAAACAGGGCCCCCTGATTCTATAGGCAATCAGCCCCAGCATTTT.

The V gene is TRBV5-1, the J gene TRBJ2-7; TRBD1 matches at 8 bases. From germline, CDR1 is SGHRS and CDR2 YFSETQ. Losses at the gene ends were 0 bases for V and 2 bases for J; bases not matched to a gene: 4. The CDR3 consists of 15 residues. The CDR3 bases are TGCGCCAGCAGCTTGGCCGCAGGGGGCGCCTACGAGCAGTACTTC. Translated: CASSLAAGGAYEQYF.

This clonotype was detected ten times or more. V gene TRBV15 combines with J gene TRBJ2-7, with TRBD2 identical over 8 bases. V was clipped by 0 bases and J by 6 bases; unmatched bases: 13. Per germline, CDR1 LNHNV and CDR2 YYDKDF (reference sequence). The length of the CDR3 is 17 residues. CDR3 nucleotides: TGTGCCACCAGCAGAGATCGAAGCGGGAGCGGGGGTGGCGAGCAGTACTTC. Amino acid sequence: CATSRDRSGSGGGEQYF.

This sequence joins TRBV20-1 and TRBJ2-1; 12 positions match TRBD2. Germline lookup yields CDR1 DFQATT and CDR2 SNEGSKA (reference sequence). The CDR3 is made up of 14 amino acids. The V segment lost 6 bases and the J segment 7 bases; nucleotides outside the gene matches: 7. CDR3 nucleotides: TGCAGTGCGTCTAGCGGGAGGGCGAGGAATGAGCAGTTCTTC. Residues: CSASSGRARNEQFF.

The chain couples TRBV9 to TRBJ2-3; D is undetermined. Trimming cost V 3 bases and J 1 base, with 9 bases left between them. The germline V gene encodes CDR1 SGDLS and CDR2 YYNGEE. The CDR3 length is 14 residues. CDR3 protein: CASSGTFGTDTQYF. CDR3 bases: TGTGCCAGCAGCGGGACGTTCGGCACAGATACGCAGTATTTT.

V and J are TRBV20-1 and TRBJ1-1, with unresolved D. The CDR3 totals 13 residues. Germline V gene lookup returns CDR1 DFQATT and CDR2 SNEGSKA (reference sequence). V gave up 2 bases and J gave up 4 bases, with 11 bases separating them. The CDR3 bases are TGCAGTGCTAGAAAACCTGGGAGCACTGAAGCTTTCTTT. It yields the protein CSARKPGSTEAFF.

This clonotype has more than one count but fewer than ten. The V and J genes are TRBV29-1 and TRBJ2-1; 14 bases match TRBD2. The J segment lost 3 bases and the V segment lost 3 bases, leaving 10 bases of the junction unmatched. CDR1 and CDR2 from the germline V gene are SQVTM and ANQGSEA. The CDR3 covers 18 residues. This CDR3 is CSVDSGTSGSAFYNEQFF. CDR3 bases: TGCAGCGTTGACTCCGGGACTAGCGGGAGCGCCTTCTACAATGAGCAGTTCTTC.

There are a few counts of this clonotype. The chain combines TRBV12-3 or TRBV12-4 with TRBJ2-3, with a weak D call TRBD1 (6 bases). This CDR3 region has 15 residues. V lost 6 bases, J lost 8 bases, and 21 bases lay in between. The chain's CDR3 is CASRAQGGVSGTQYF. As DNA, the CDR3 is TGTGCCAGCAGAGCCCAAGGGGGAGTTAGTGGTACGCAGTATTTT.

This clonotype has more than one count but fewer than ten. J is TRBJ1-2 and V is TRBV12-3 or TRBV12-4; 12 positions agree with TRBD1. The CDR3 totals 13 residues. V dropped 5 bases and J dropped 8; count of bases not matched to a gene: 3. CDR3 sequence (DNA): TGTGCCAGCAGTGCCGGGACAGGGGGCGGCTACACCTTC. Amino acids: CASSAGTGGGYTF.

Comments on this clonotype: A much more abundant neighbour one base away suggests this may be a read error. The chain carries TRBV20-1 and TRBJ1-1, with D possibly TRBD1 on 6 matching bases. This CDR3 has 12 residues. Germline-derived CDR1 and CDR2 are DFQATT and SNEGSKA (reference sequence). The CDR3 DNA follows: TGCATTGCTCCCAGGGGAAGCACTGAAGCTTTCTTT. It is translated as CIAPRGSTEAFF.

This clonotype showed up just a few times. The chain carries TRBV6-2 or TRBV6-3 and TRBJ2-7; TRBD2 aligns across 11 bases. This CDR3 has 13 residues. Germline V gene data show CDR1 as MNHEY and CDR2 as SVGEGT. The V and J ends lost 6 bases and 10 bases, in that order; junction bases with no gene match: 8. CDR3 region: CASSSLAGGSQYF. CDR3 in DNA: TGTGCCAGCAGCTCTCTAGCGGGAGGCTCCCAGTACTTC.

V gene TRBV6-2 or TRBV6-3 combines with J gene TRBJ1-1, with D unresolved. This CDR3 spans 12 amino acids. Trimming left V 7 bases short and J 1 base short, with 7 bases between. Germline values: CDR1 MNHEY, CDR2 SVGEGT. The CDR3 DNA reads TGTGCCAGCATTTCTAGGAACACTGAAGCTTTCTTT. This sequence encodes CASISRNTEAFF.

This clonotype has a count of ten or more. J is TRBJ1-1 and V is TRBV29-1, with no clear D. From germline, CDR1 is SQVTM and CDR2 ANQGSEA. CDR3 length: 10 residues. V dropped 8 bases and J dropped 1 base, with 5 bases sitting between them. This CDR3 is CSTWNTEAFF. For the CDR3, the DNA is TGCAGCACATGGAACACTGAAGCTTTCTTT.

This clonotype was picked up a small number of times. V is TRBV11-2 and J is TRBJ1-1; 8 positions agree with TRBD1. V lost 3 bases, J lost 1 base, and 1 base stayed unmatched. In germline, CDR1 is SGHAT, CDR2 FQNNGV. CDR3 length equals 14 residues. CDR3 in DNA: TGTGCCAGCAGCTTTCAGGGGGCGAACACTGAAGCTTTCTTT. Its translation is CASSFQGANTEAFF. The whole variable domain, filled in from reference TRBV11-2 and TRBJ1-1, reads EAGVAQSPRYKIIEKRQSVAFWCNPISGHATLYWYQQILGQGPKLLIQFQNNGVVDDSQLPKDRFSAERLKGVDSTLKIQPAKLEDSAVYLCASSFQGANTEAFFGQGTRLTVV.

The chain employs TRBV20-1 and TRBJ2-3; 8 bases are a match to TRBD1. V lost 0 bases, J lost 4 bases, and 9 bases stayed unmatched. The CDR3 totals 16 residues. The germline gives CDR1 DFQATT, CDR2 SNEGSKA (reference sequence). CDR3 amino acids: CSARDSQTGEADTQYF. The CDR3 nucleotides read TGCAGTGCTAGAGATTCGCAGACAGGGGAGGCAGATACGCAGTATTTT.

This clonotype was seen more than once but under ten times. The DNA for the CDR3 is TGCGCCAGCAGCAACAAGGGACTAGCGGGGCCCTACGAGCAGTACTTC. Translation gives CASSNKGLAGPYEQYF. The chain couples TRBV4-3 to TRBJ2-7; 13 bases agree with TRBD2. V was pared by 5 bases and J by 2 bases, with 6 bases of the junction left unmatched. Germline V lookup: CDR1 LGHNA, CDR2 YSLEER. This CDR3 spans 16 amino acids.